This TCR beta chain was observed in a study of OX40 agonist ivuxolimab in advanced cancers. About the study as a whole: Ivuxolimab was a fully human IgG2 agonistic monoclonal antibody targeting the costimulatory receptor OX40 (CD134). Intravenous ivuxolimab was administered to patients every 2 weeks at six dose levels: 0.01, 0.1, 0.3, 1.5, 3 and 10 mg/kg. Among the 50 to 55 dose-escalation patients, around 19 had hepatocellular carcinoma, approximately 15 melanoma, 9 renal cell carcinoma and 9 head and neck cancer. In the dose-escalation cohort, around four fifths of patients were male, and the mean age was approximately 55 years, with a range of roughly 23 to 85. Patients were allowed to have had prior anti-PD-1, anti-PD-L1 or anti-CTLA-4 therapy, and 40% to 45% of the dose-escalation patients had previously received checkpoint inhibitors. Partial responses occurred in three dose-escalation patients, of whom one had hepatocellular carcinoma and two had cutaneous melanoma. Peripheral TCRbeta sequencing aimed to test whether ivuxolimab altered TCR sequence diversity and caused clonal T-cell expansion. The monotherapy dose-escalation portion (N = 52 patients) of the phase I ivuxolimab trial is reported in the paper.

The trial excluded patients who had a history of autoimmune disease or were on systemic immunosuppression. In every dose cohort, peripheral blood was drawn for TCR sequencing at baseline, cycle 4 day 1, and cycle 7 day 1. Samples were obtained from an open-label, multicenter, first-in-human phase I dose-escalation trial of ivuxolimab. The trial enrolled adults with locally advanced or metastatic head and neck squamous cell, hepatocellular, melanoma or renal cell carcinoma. CD4+ and CD8+ T cells were sorted separately from peripheral blood before TCR sequencing. The paper's findings and limits, for the study overall: Low levels of normalized T-cell clonal expansion were also seen in some nonresponding patients. After ivuxolimab, CD8+ T cells had more expanded clones than CD4+ T cells on average. Which antigens the clonally expanded peripheral T cells were specific for was not determined. In the 0.1-3.0 mg/kg groups, partial responders had among the lowest normalized peripheral clonal expansion, particularly in CD8+ T cells. At doses of 0.1 to 3.0 mg/kg, clonal expansion of both CD4+ and CD8+ T cells in blood was seen between baseline and week 6.

The germline V gene encodes CDR1 MGHRA and CDR2 YSYEKL. The CDR3 runs 17 residues from the cysteine to the phenylalanine. The kept DNA is CDR3 alone, 51 bases in frame from the first base. Trimming at the junction amounts to 0 bases on V and 0 bases on J, and the germline ends lie 12 bases apart. About this clone: Its antigen is unknown. No base quality values were provided; no much bigger clone lies one nucleotide off.

Genomic DNA was isolated from the sorted cells so that the TCRbeta CDR3 region could be sequenced. The immunoSEQ Assay was used to sequence the TCRbeta CDR3 regions. As stored in TCRdb, this immuneACCESS dataset retains in-frame rearrangements with V and J assigned. A fraction of the clones does not appear; measured against another copy, unresolved V genes explain less than half of the discrepancy, and the remainder lacks a known reason. For this sample there are tens of thousands of clones; roughly 76% appear just once. The ten largest clones take up about a fifth of the sample. The sequenced sample was CD4+ or CD8+ T cells sorted from blood, obtained in a trial of the OX40 agonist ivuxolimab. The chain was built from TRBV4-1 and TRBJ1-3, with the identity of the D gene unclear. The TCR comes from an adult with an advanced solid tumor such as melanoma, head and neck, liver or kidney cancer. The nucleotides are TGCGCCAGCAGCCAAGATCCGTCACAGATCTCTGGAAACACCATATATTTT. Its protein is CASSQDPSQISGNTIYF.